The 24 T cell receptor beta chains listed next were all sequenced from one sample in a study of T cell repertoires in cytomegalovirus infection. TCRdb called the reads again in MiXCR, with one record for every CDR3 protein. The sample lists fewer than 550,000 distinct CDR3 sequences, approximately 10% occurring once. The source material was PBMCs. These receptors were collected from a human donor in good health (CMV status not recorded). Some clones in this sample may be carry-over from other donors' samples.

This clonotype was observed at least ten times. The chain has TRBV15 and TRBJ2-2, with no clear D. V lost 1 base and J lost 7, with 13 bases in between. CDR3 size: 15 residues. CDR1 and CDR2 (germline): LNHNV, YYDKDF (reference sequence). CDR3 bases: TGTGCCACCAGCAGAGCGGTAGCAAGGGACGGGGAGCTGTTTTTT. Translating it yields CATSRAVARDGELFF.

In its sample, this clonotype was seen many times. The gene calls are TRBV27 and TRBJ2-5, with D tentatively TRBD2 (5 bases). The CDR3 has 12 amino acids. Germline CDR1 is MNHEY and CDR2 is SMNVEV (reference sequence). Trimming took off 7 bases at V and 7 bases at J, with 13 bases between the two ends. Here the CDR3 reads CASTSLAGTQYF. For the CDR3, the DNA is TGTGCCAGCACCTCGTTGGCGGGGACCCAGTACTTC.

The rearrangement uses TRBV6-6 and TRBJ1-2; the D gene is possibly TRBD1 (6 bases). Germline values: CDR1 MNHNY, CDR2 SVGAGI (reference sequence). Deletions cut 8 bases from V and 3 bases from J, with 13 bases between. The CDR3 loop spans 13 amino acids. CDR3 in DNA: TGTGCCAGCCGCTCCCGGGGGCACTATGGCTACACCTTC. Translation: CASRSRGHYGYTF.

The rearrangement joins TRBV5-1 to TRBJ2-7, with 13 nucleotides matching TRBD2. The CDR3 is made up of 16 amino acids. With V trimmed by 0 bases and J by 3 bases, 3 bases remained unmatched. Germline loops: CDR1 SGHRS, CDR2 YFSETQ. In DNA, the CDR3 is TGCGCCAGCAGCTTGGGGGGACTAGCGGGGAACTACGAGCAGTACTTC. Protein: CASSLGGLAGNYEQYF.

There are many counts of this clonotype. This chain joins TRBV7-9 and TRBJ1-4; D may be TRBD1 (6 bases). The V gene lost 6 bases and the J gene lost 8 bases, with 13 bases spanning the gap. Looked up from germline, CDR1 is SEHNR and CDR2 is FQNEAQ (reference sequence). The CDR3 loop spans 13 amino acids. Here the CDR3 DNA reads TGTGCCAGCAGACGACAGGTGGGGGAAAAACTGTTTTTT. Its translation: CASRRQVGEKLFF.

This clonotype was detected a few times. The J gene is TRBJ1-1, the V gene TRBV5-1; unclear D gene. The CDR3 runs 14 residues. In germline, CDR1 is SGHRS, CDR2 YFSETQ. The V and J ends lost 0 bases and 3 bases respectively, with 9 bases between them. CDR3 DNA: TGCGCCAGCAGCTTGGACGGGCACGACACTGAAGCTTTCTTT. It encodes CASSLDGHDTEAFF.

This clonotype was detected ten times or more. The chain employs TRBV4-1 and TRBJ2-4; TRBD2 matches at 8 bases. The length of the CDR3 is 17 residues. Losses at the gene ends were 0 bases for V and 3 bases for J; bases not matched to a gene: 7. In germline, CDR1 is MGHRA, CDR2 YSYEKL. The CDR3 DNA reads as TGCGCCAGCAGCCAAGATTTCCCCAGCGGGAGCAAAAACATTCAGTACTTC. Its translation: CASSQDFPSGSKNIQYF.

This sequence joins TRBV4-1 and TRBJ1-1, with D possibly being TRBD1 (5 bases). The CDR3 loop spans 14 amino acids. The germline gives CDR1 MGHRA, CDR2 YSYEKL. Trimming took off 1 base at V and 5 bases at J, with 11 bases between the two ends. The CDR3 bases are TGCGCCAGCAGCCAAGCTATCGGGGGGACTGAAGCTTTCTTT. Translating gives CASSQAIGGTEAFF.

The sample holds one count of this clonotype. This chain uses TRBV5-1 with TRBJ2-3, with no clear D. The V end was cut by 2 bases, the J end by 4 bases, with 11 bases between. CDR3 size: 14 residues. Germline values: CDR1 SGHRS, CDR2 YFSETQ. The CDR3 DNA reads TGCGCCAGCAGCTTCTCCCTACCTCCAGATACGCAGTATTTT. Translation gives CASSFSLPPDTQYF.

This clonotype was found many times. The J gene is TRBJ2-7, the V gene TRBV7-2, with D perhaps given as TRBD1 or TRBD2 (5 bases each). The CDR3 has 17 amino acids. Trimming left V 7 bases short and J 1 base short, with 23 bases between. Germline CDR1 reads SGHTA; CDR2 reads FQGNSA. CDR3 coding DNA: TGTGCCAGCACCCTACTAGGGCTGACTGGGGGTTCCTACGAGCAGTACTTC. It is translated as CASTLLGLTGGSYEQYF.

This clonotype was counted a few times. This sequence joins TRBV6-4 and TRBJ2-3; D unresolved. V dropped 2 bases and J dropped 1 base, with 4 bases sitting between them. Germline V gene lookup returns CDR1 MRHNA and CDR2 SNTAGT. This CDR3 contains 13 residues. The DNA of the CDR3 is TGTGCCAGCAGTGACGAGGGCACAGATACGCAGTATTTT. Amino acid sequence: CASSDEGTDTQYF.

At least ten counts were recorded for this clonotype. The rearrangement uses TRBV10-3 and TRBJ2-1, with 10 nucleotides matching TRBD1. V lost 0 bases and J lost 0; bases outside the gene matches: 17. CDR3 length equals 22 residues. Germline V gene sequence: CDR1 ENHRY, CDR2 SYGVKD. CDR3 in DNA: TGTGCCATCAGTGAGTCTGATCCGGACAGGGGGTTTGGGGGTCGCTCCTACAATGAGCAGTTCTTC. It encodes CAISESDPDRGFGGRSYNEQFF.

There are a few counts of this clonotype. The V call is TRBV20-1, the J call TRBJ2-2; 9 bases are a match to TRBD2. The germline CDR1 and CDR2 sequences are DFQATT and SNEGSKA (reference sequence). CDR3 length: 13 residues. V lost 4 bases to trimming and J lost 6 bases; unmatched junction nucleotides: 3. The CDR3 loop reads CSAKLAGSGELFF. CDR3 nucleotides: TGCAGTGCTAAGCTAGCGGGATCCGGGGAGCTGTTTTTT.

This clonotype showed up just a few times. The V and J genes are TRBV28 and TRBJ2-1, with 9 bases lining up with TRBD2. Germline CDR1 is MDHEN and CDR2 is SYDVKM. J lost 0 bases, V lost 4 bases, and 4 bases had no gene match. The CDR3 contains 16 residues. The CDR3 DNA is TGTGCCAGCAGTTCAGTAGCGGGGGACTCCTACAATGAGCAGTTCTTC. It codes for CASSSVAGDSYNEQFF.

The chain combines TRBV19 with TRBJ2-1, with 8 bases lining up with TRBD2. There are 14 residues in the CDR3. Trimming at V came to 9 bases and at J to 8 bases, leaving 12 bases not matched to a gene. From germline, CDR1 is LNHDA and CDR2 SQIVND (reference sequence). This CDR3 is CASSSGLSGHEQFF. The CDR3 DNA sequence: TGTGCCAGCTCTAGCGGGCTTTCTGGCCATGAGCAGTTCTTC.

The chain employs TRBV5-4 and TRBJ2-3; the D gene is possibly TRBD2 (6 bases). Germline CDR1 reads SGHNT; CDR2 reads YYREEE (reference sequence). This CDR3 region has 16 residues. Trimming stripped 0 bases from V and 1 base from J, with 12 bases between. The CDR3 loop is CASSLVWGVGTDTQYF. CDR3 DNA sequence: TGTGCCAGCAGCTTGGTGTGGGGGGTCGGCACAGATACGCAGTATTTT.

This clonotype was observed many times. The chain has TRBV7-2 and TRBJ1-3, with no clear D. V was shortened by 5 bases and J by 9 bases, with 17 bases between the two germline ends. Germline CDR1 SGHTA, CDR2 FQGNSA. There are 14 residues in the CDR3. The CDR3, as DNA: TGTGCCAGCAGCCCCCCCGAGCGCCGGAGCACCATATATTTT. This codes for CASSPPERRSTIYF.

The table lists this clonotype with many counts. The CDR3: CASSQSPSPYEQYF. CDR3 nucleotide sequence: TGCGCCAGCAGCCAGAGCCCTAGCCCCTACGAGCAGTACTTC. The chain recombines TRBV5-1 with TRBJ2-7; D perhaps matches TRBD2 (5 bases). The CDR3 length is 14 residues. V was trimmed by 4 bases and J by 2 bases, leaving 13 bases between them. Per germline, CDR1 SGHRS and CDR2 YFSETQ.

This clonotype was observed a few times. This chain connects TRBV5-1 to TRBJ1-2; D not resolved. This CDR3 has 14 amino acids. V was trimmed by 0 bases and J by 3 bases, leaving 9 bases between them. CDR1 SGHRS and CDR2 YFSETQ come from the germline V gene. The CDR3 DNA reads TGCGCCAGCAGCTTGGAGGGAGATGACTATGGCTACACCTTC. This translates into CASSLEGDDYGYTF.

The chain has TRBV29-1 and TRBJ2-1, with D maybe TRBD2 (7 bases). CDR3 length: 16 residues. CDR1 is SQVTM and CDR2 is ANQGSEA in the germline V gene. V lost 7 bases to trimming and J lost 4 bases, with 23 bases between them. CDR3 loop: CSAEGGGSQRYNEQFF. The CDR3 nucleotides are TGCAGCGCTGAGGGGGGCGGGAGCCAGAGGTACAATGAGCAGTTCTTC.

In this sample, this clonotype turned up many times. DNA of the CDR3: TGTGCCAGCAGATCAAAGCGGGACCCTCCTAGGAATGAGCAGTTCTTC. Translation: CASRSKRDPPRNEQFF. This rearrangement joins TRBV7-8 to TRBJ2-1, with 7 positions matching TRBD2. Germline CDR1 and CDR2: SGHVS and FQNEAQ. V lost 6 bases to trimming and J lost 7 bases; unmatched junction nucleotides: 15. The CDR3 has 16 amino acids.

This clonotype was observed a handful of times. The V gene is TRBV9, the J gene TRBJ1-2; D unresolved. The germline V and J ends were trimmed by 6 bases and 5 bases, with 8 bases remaining between them. This CDR3 spans 11 amino acids. Germline CDR1 reads SGDLS; CDR2 reads YYNGEE. The CDR3 here is CASTGRYGYTF. The CDR3 region has the DNA TGTGCCAGCACCGGGCGATATGGCTACACCTTC. Using reference TRBV9 and TRBJ1-2 for the parts outside the CDR3, the full variable domain is DSGVTQTPKHLITATGQRVTLRCSPRSGDLSVYWYQQSLDQGLQFLIQYYNGEERAKGNILERFSAQQFPDLHSELNLSSLELGDSALYFCASTGRYGYTFGSGTRLTVV.

In its sample, this clonotype was seen many times. The J gene is TRBJ2-1, the V gene TRBV27, with TRBD1 identical over 9 bases. Per the germline V gene, CDR1 is MNHEY and CDR2 is SMNVEV (reference sequence). The CDR3 sequence is 19 residues long. Trimming at V came to 3 bases and at J to 9 bases, leaving 21 bases not matched to a gene. In DNA, the CDR3 is TGTGCCAGCAGTTTTTCTTCCCGCCCATGGACAGGGGACGACGCTGAGCAGTTCTTC. Protein sequence: CASSFSSRPWTGDDAEQFF.

This clonotype was seen at least ten times. The chain combines TRBV7-2 with TRBJ1-2; D gene ambiguous. This CDR3 has 17 amino acids. Germline lookup yields CDR1 SGHTA and CDR2 FQGNSA. Trimming shortened V by 0 bases and J by 1 base, and 15 bases separated the two germline ends. The CDR3 DNA reads as TGTGCCAGCAGCTTAGCGGCACTAGGGCGCCTTAACTATGGCTACACCTTC. This codes for CASSLAALGRLNYGYTF.